Sequencing of this T cell receptor beta chain was carried out in a study of chemoradiotherapy in HPV16-positive cancers. Findings and limits, study-wide: The functional HPV-specific definition rests on just two HPV16-positive patients. Non-HPV-specific T cells did not expand in tumors during treatment, whereas candidate HPV-specific clones and E7-related motifs did.

In germline, CDR1 is SGHTA, CDR2 FQGNSA. J was trimmed by 3 bases and V by 7 bases; bases with no gene match: 9. This CDR3 has 15 residues. Here immunoSEQ multiplex PCR was the method, and the copy in TCRdb shows in-frame clones only, minus some. This table holds 30,000 to 35,000 clones, 80% to 90% found once. In the case of this clone: Antigen: not known.

The sequencing used blood, collected from a patient who underwent chemoradiotherapy. The clonotype comes from a human donor with HPV-associated anogenital cancer. V is TRBV7-2 and J is TRBJ2-7, with 10 bases matching TRBD2. In DNA, the CDR3 is TGTGCCAGCAAGTATAGCGGGGGGCGAAACTACGAGCAGTACTTC. Translating it yields CASKYSGGRNYEQYF.